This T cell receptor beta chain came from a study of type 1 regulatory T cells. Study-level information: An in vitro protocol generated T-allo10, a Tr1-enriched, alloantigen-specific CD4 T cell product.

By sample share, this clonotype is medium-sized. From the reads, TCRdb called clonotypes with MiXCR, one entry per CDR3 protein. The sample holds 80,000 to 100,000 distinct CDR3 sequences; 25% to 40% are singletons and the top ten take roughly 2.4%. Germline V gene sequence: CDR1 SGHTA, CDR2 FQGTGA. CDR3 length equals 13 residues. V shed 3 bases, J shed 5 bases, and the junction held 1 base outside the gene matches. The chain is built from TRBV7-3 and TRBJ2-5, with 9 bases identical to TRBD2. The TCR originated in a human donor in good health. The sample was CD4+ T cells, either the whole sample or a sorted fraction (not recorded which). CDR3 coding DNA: TGTGCCAGCAGCTTCGGACTAGCGGAGACCCAGTACTTC. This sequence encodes CASSFGLAETQYF.